The 28 T cell receptor beta chains in this list originate from one sample, sequenced in a study of OX40 agonist ivuxolimab in advanced cancers. Measured with immunoSEQ multiplex PCR; TCRdb has only the in-frame clones, and not every one. Of under 70,000 clones in the sample, around nine tenths were seen once. The sample was CD4+ or CD8+ T cells sorted from blood, taken in a trial of the OX40 agonist ivuxolimab. The origin of the receptors is an adult with an advanced solid tumor such as melanoma, head and neck, liver or kidney cancer.

The chain is built from TRBV28 and TRBJ2-1; the D gene is possibly TRBD2 (6 bases). Per the germline V gene, CDR1 is MDHEN and CDR2 is SYDVKM. Between the trimmed V and J ends, which lost 7 bases and 6 bases, there was a span of 10 bases. The CDR3 has 12 amino acids. The CDR3 is CASNGGPNEQFF. The DNA for the CDR3 is TGTGCCAGCAACGGGGGTCCCAATGAGCAGTTCTTC.

This sequence joins TRBV6-5 and TRBJ1-4, with 8 bases matching TRBD1. CDR3 length: 14 amino acids. Losses at the gene ends were 5 bases for V and 7 bases for J; bases not matched to a gene: 6. Germline CDR1 and CDR2: MNHEY and SVGAGI. Written as DNA, the CDR3 is TGTGCCAGCAGTGACGGGCAGGGGGCTGAAAAACTGTTTTTT. Amino acids: CASSDGQGAEKLFF.

The rearrangement links TRBV2 to TRBJ2-1, with a tentative D call TRBD1 (6 bases). The CDR3 consists of 15 residues. Trimming removed 5 bases from V and 5 bases from J, with 16 bases in between. Germline CDR1 and CDR2: SNHLY and FYNNEI. The CDR3 region is CASSRDRRPNNEQFF. The CDR3 DNA reads as TGTGCCAGCAGTCGAGACAGGAGACCCAACAATGAGCAGTTCTTC.

The rearrangement uses TRBV28 and TRBJ2-1, with D possibly called TRBD1 or TRBD2 (6 bases each). The germline V gene encodes CDR1 MDHEN and CDR2 SYDVKM. Trimming took off 4 bases at V and 1 base at J, with 11 bases between the two ends. The CDR3 is made up of 15 amino acids. The CDR3 DNA reads as TGTGCCAGCAGTTCTCTAGGGGGGTCCTACAATGAGCAGTTCTTC. Encoded protein: CASSSLGGSYNEQFF. The complete variable domain, with remaining parts taken from reference TRBV28 and TRBJ2-1, reads DVKVTQSSRYLVKRTGEKVFLECVQDMDHENMFWYRQDPGLGLRLIYFSYDVKMKEKGDIPEGYSVSREKKERFSLILESASTNQTSMYLCASSSLGGSYNEQFFGPGTRLTVL.

J is TRBJ1-3 and V is TRBV6-4; D uncertain. The CDR3 is 19 amino acids. CDR1 MRHNA and CDR2 SNTAGT come from the germline V gene. The V end lost 0 bases, the J end lost 0 bases, and 18 bases lay between the germline ends. The CDR3 reads CASSDSSVTIFFSGNTIYF. DNA for the CDR3: TGTGCCAGCAGTGACTCGTCGGTAACGATCTTTTTCTCTGGAAACACCATATATTTT.

The V and J genes are TRBV14 and TRBJ1-3; maybe TRBD1 (6 bases). V gave up 0 bases and J gave up 0 bases, with 9 bases separating them. CDR1 SGHDN and CDR2 FVKESK come from the germline V gene. The CDR3 has 16 residues. This chain's CDR3 is CASSQDGTYSGNTIYF. CDR3 bases: TGTGCCAGCAGCCAAGATGGGACATACTCTGGAAACACCATATATTTT.

The chain links TRBV27 to TRBJ2-7; D remains unclear. V gave up 11 bases and J gave up 3 bases, with 17 bases separating them. The CDR3 spans 13 residues. CDR1 is MNHEY, CDR2 SMNVEV, per germline (reference sequence). The CDR3 region is CASGRKVLYEQYF. DNA of the CDR3: TGTGCCTCTGGACGTAAGGTTCTCTACGAGCAGTACTTC.

The rearrangement links TRBV5-1 to TRBJ2-3, with D perhaps matching TRBD2 (7 bases). Germline assignment: CDR1 SGHRS and CDR2 YFSETQ. Deletions cut 4 bases from V and 5 bases from J, with 11 bases between. This CDR3 has 13 amino acids. In DNA form, the CDR3 reads TGCGCCAGCAGCCAAGGGGGGGGAGATACGCAGTATTTT. Residues: CASSQGGGDTQYF. Based on the CDR3 plus reference TRBV5-1 and TRBJ2-3, the full variable domain is KAGVTQTPRYLIKTRGQQVTLSCSPISGHRSVSWYQQTPGQGLQFLFEYFSETQRNKGNFPGRFSGRQFSNSRSEMNVSTLELGDSALYLCASSQGGGDTQYFGPGTRLTVL.

This chain links TRBV10-3 with TRBJ2-7, with 12 bases that match TRBD1. CDR1 ENHRY and CDR2 SYGVKD come from the germline V gene. With V trimmed by 10 bases and J by 2 bases, 9 bases remained unmatched. This CDR3 comprises 15 residues. The CDR3: CATKRDRGRAYEQYF. The DNA for the CDR3 is TGTGCCACCAAAAGGGACAGGGGGCGTGCCTACGAGCAGTACTTC.

The V gene is TRBV2, the J gene TRBJ2-6; no reliable D call. CDR1 and CDR2 from the germline V gene are SNHLY and FYNNEI. The CDR3 covers 15 residues. V was cut by 2 bases and J by 3 bases, with 8 bases left in between. The CDR3 here is CASSENNGGANVLTF. As DNA, the CDR3 is TGTGCCAGCAGTGAAAACAACGGTGGGGCCAACGTCCTGACTTTC.

CDR3 sequence: CAISESRGRTDTQYF. The CDR3, as DNA: TGTGCCATCAGTGAGTCGCGGGGGCGGACAGATACGCAGTATTTT. The chain uses TRBV10-3 and TRBJ2-3; D might be TRBD2 (7 bases). Trimming left V 0 bases short and J 3 bases short, with 10 bases between. The CDR3 has 15 residues. From germline, CDR1 is ENHRY and CDR2 SYGVKD.

This clone is a singleton in its sample. The chain joins TRBV2 to TRBJ1-4; D not certain. The CDR3 length is 14 residues. V was pared by 8 bases and J by 0 bases, with 10 bases between. The germline gives CDR1 SNHLY, CDR2 FYNNEI. Written as DNA, the CDR3 is TGTGCCAGCCGGAAAGGGTCAACTAATGAAAAACTGTTTTTT. As protein: CASRKGSTNEKLFF.

The chain employs TRBV19 and TRBJ2-2, with TRBD1 identical over 7 bases. CDR1 is LNHDA and CDR2 is SQIVND in the germline V gene (reference sequence). This CDR3 region has 14 residues. Unmatched junction bases numbered 8, after V lost 6 bases and J lost 7 bases. This chain's CDR3 is CASRDRTGRGELFF. The DNA of the CDR3 is TGTGCCAGTAGGGACCGGACAGGTCGCGGGGAGCTGTTTTTT.

This chain links TRBV5-1 with TRBJ2-5; D is undetermined. V was cut by 4 bases and J by 7 bases, with 8 bases left in between. CDR3 length: 11 residues. From germline, CDR1 is SGHRS and CDR2 YFSETQ. CDR3 residues: CASSLGPTQYF. DNA of the CDR3: TGCGCCAGCAGCCTTGGGCCGACCCAGTACTTC. Full variable domain (missing parts from reference TRBV5-1 and TRBJ2-5): KAGVTQTPRYLIKTRGQQVTLSCSPISGHRSVSWYQQTPGQGLQFLFEYFSETQRNKGNFPGRFSGRQFSNSRSEMNVSTLELGDSALYLCASSLGPTQYFGPGTRLLVL.

The J gene is TRBJ1-5, the V gene TRBV4-1, with a weak D call TRBD1 (5 bases). Germline V CDR1 and CDR2: MGHRA, YSYEKL. This CDR3 comprises 18 residues. Trimming left V 4 bases short and J 2 bases short, with 21 bases between. CDR3 in DNA: TGCGCCAGCAGCCCAGAGGGGTCGGCATCAAGGGGCAATCAGCCCCAGCATTTT. Protein product: CASSPEGSASRGNQPQHF.

The chain carries TRBV30 and TRBJ2-2; D is uncertain. This CDR3 region has 12 residues. Germline V gene sequence: CDR1 GTSNPN, CDR2 SVGIG (reference sequence). Trimming stripped 3 bases from V and 5 bases from J, with 7 bases between. CDR3 in amino acids: CAWRQLTGELFF. The CDR3 DNA follows: TGTGCCTGGAGACAGTTAACCGGGGAGCTGTTTTTT.

V gene TRBV19 combines with J gene TRBJ1-5; D is perhaps TRBD1 (6 bases). The V end was cut by 6 bases, the J end by 8 bases, with 23 bases between. CDR1 LNHDA and CDR2 SQIVND come from the germline V gene (reference sequence). The CDR3 has 16 residues. CDR3 in amino acids: CASSSSGTGSLKPQHF. The CDR3 coding sequence is TGTGCCAGTAGCTCATCCGGAACAGGGAGCTTAAAGCCCCAGCATTTT. Filled out from reference TRBV19 and TRBJ1-5, the complete variable domain reads DGGITQSPKYLFRKEGQNVTLSCEQNLNHDAMYWYRQDPGQGLRLIYYSQIVNDFQKGDIAEGYSVSREKKESFPLTVTSAQKNPTAFYLCASSSSGTGSLKPQHFGDGTRLSIL.

This chain connects TRBV7-2 to TRBJ2-5; D perhaps matches TRBD1 (5 bases). Per germline, CDR1 SGHTA and CDR2 FQGNSA. Between the trimmed V and J ends, which lost 5 bases and 1 base, there was a span of 11 bases. This CDR3 has 14 residues. This CDR3 reads CASSPSRVQETQYF. In nucleotides, the CDR3 is TGTGCCAGCAGCCCCAGCAGGGTCCAAGAGACCCAGTACTTC.

This rearrangement joins TRBV5-1 to TRBJ2-3; D unresolved. Germline assignment: CDR1 SGHRS and CDR2 YFSETQ. V lost 2 bases to trimming and J lost 2 bases, with 9 bases between them. The CDR3 length is 14 residues. The CDR3 DNA is TGCGCCAGCAGCTTTTCGGGCATCACAGATACGCAGTATTTT. This encodes CASSFSGITDTQYF.

The V gene is TRBV10-3, the J gene TRBJ2-1, with TRBD1 matching over 12 bases. V gave up 11 bases and J gave up 8 bases; unmatched junction bases: 10. The germline V gene encodes CDR1 ENHRY and CDR2 SYGVKD. The CDR3 spans 14 residues. CDR3 in DNA: TGTGCCTCCCGGGGGACAGGGGGCGCGGATGAGCAGTTCTTC. Its protein product is CASRGTGGADEQFF.

V gene TRBV5-1 combines with J gene TRBJ1-1; D ambiguous. The length of the CDR3 is 13 residues. V dropped 1 base and J dropped 1 base, with 5 bases sitting between them. In germline, CDR1 is SGHRS, CDR2 YFSETQ. CDR3 DNA: TGCGCCAGCAGCTTGACCCAGAACACTGAAGCTTTCTTT. Translated: CASSLTQNTEAFF.

This sequence joins TRBV6-6 and TRBJ1-1, with unresolved D. CDR3 length: 13 amino acids. The V gene lost 0 bases and the J gene lost 3 bases, with 5 bases spanning the gap. CDR1 and CDR2 (germline): MNHNY, SVGAGI (reference sequence). This CDR3 reads CASSYSAYTEAFF. CDR3 sequence (DNA): TGTGCCAGCAGTTACTCAGCTTACACTGAAGCTTTCTTT.

The chain has TRBV5-1 and TRBJ1-3, with TRBD1 matching over 9 bases. J gave up 0 bases and V 3 bases, and 10 bases lay outside the gene matches. Germline CDR1 and CDR2: SGHRS and YFSETQ. The CDR3 is made up of 18 amino acids. The CDR3 DNA reads as TGCGCCAGCAGCTACACCGGGGACAGGGTTTTCTCTGGAAACACCATATATTTT. It encodes CASSYTGDRVFSGNTIYF.

This clone has a handful of counts. This chain's CDR3 is CASSPAGGRYSEAFF. For the CDR3, the DNA is TGCGCCAGCAGCCCCGCGGGAGGGAGGTATTCTGAAGCTTTCTTT. V gene TRBV5-1 combines with J gene TRBJ1-1, with D uncertain. Trimming shortened V by 4 bases and J by 6 bases, and 19 bases separated the two germline ends. The germline V gene has CDR1 SGHRS and CDR2 YFSETQ. This CDR3 is built from 15 residues.

This clone showed up just once. This chain joins TRBV27 and TRBJ2-5; unclear D gene. Trimming left V 6 bases short and J 2 bases short, with 10 bases between. The CDR3 contains 13 residues. In germline, CDR1 is MNHEY, CDR2 SMNVEV (reference sequence). CDR3 nucleotides: TGTGCCAGCAGAGAGCACTTACAAGAGACCCAGTACTTC. This encodes CASREHLQETQYF.

The V call is TRBV7-9, the J call TRBJ2-3; 14 bases are a match to TRBD2. J lost 0 bases, V lost 5 bases, and 7 bases had no gene match. This CDR3 has 18 residues. Germline assignment: CDR1 SEHNR and CDR2 FQNEAQ (reference sequence). CDR3 in amino acids: CASSIGTSGGLSTDTQYF. CDR3 in DNA: TGTGCCAGCAGCATCGGGACTAGCGGGGGCCTTAGCACAGATACGCAGTATTTT.

The chain links TRBV30 to TRBJ1-5, with D tentatively TRBD1 (6 bases). This CDR3 spans 16 amino acids. V lost 2 bases and J lost 0, with 14 bases in between. Germline V gene data show CDR1 as GTSNPN and CDR2 as SVGIG (reference sequence). CDR3 sequence: CAWSWGQMISNQPQHF. CDR3 nucleotides: TGTGCCTGGAGTTGGGGGCAGATGATTAGCAATCAGCCCCAGCATTTT. The whole variable domain, remainder taken from reference TRBV30 and TRBJ1-5, is SQTIHQWPATLVQPVGSPLSLECTVEGTSNPNLYWYRQAAGRGLQLLFYSVGIGQISSEVPQNLSASRPQDRQFILSSKKLLLSDSGFYLCAWSWGQMISNQPQHFGDGTRLSIL.

This rearrangement joins TRBV15 to TRBJ1-5; possible D gene TRBD1, 5 bases. Trimming took 1 base from V and 3 from J, leaving 10 bases between them. Germline V lookup: CDR1 LNHNV, CDR2 YYDKDF (reference sequence). This CDR3 region has 15 residues. The CDR3 DNA reads as TGTGCCACCAGCAGAGTTCAGGGTTTCAATCAGCCCCAGCATTTT. This gives the protein CATSRVQGFNQPQHF. Variable domain in full (rest from reference TRBV15 and TRBJ1-5): DAMVIQNPRYQVTQFGKPVTLSCSQTLNHNVMYWYQQKSSQAPKLLFHYYDKDFNNEADTPDNFQSRRPNTSFCFLDIRSPGLGDTAMYLCATSRVQGFNQPQHFGDGTRLSIL.